These T cell receptor beta chains were read from a single sample in a study of blood T cell repertoires in COVID-19. Sequenced by immunoSEQ multiplex PCR; TCRdb stores in-frame clones only, minus some. The sample has 350,000 to 450,000 clones; roughly 87% are singletons. Sequencing input: PBMCs or T cells enriched from blood (not recorded which). All receptors derive from a woman aged 45-65 years who had recovered from COVID-19. The CDR3 runs from the conserved cysteine through the conserved F or W. Fields, in order: D gene, V gene, J gene, CDR3 length, clone size, CDR3 DNA, CDR3 protein. D genes are given only for firm matches. Some rows have no size entry. The others give once, few or many, or a class for an expanded clone.

>TRBD1|TRBV11-2|TRBJ1-3|17|-
TGTGCCAGCAGCTTAGATCAGGACAGGGACGCTGGAAACACCATATATTTT
CASSLDQDRDAGNTIYF
>TRBD1|TRBV6-2/TRBV6-3|TRBJ1-1|17|-
TGTGCCAGCAGTCCCTTAAGTGACAGGGGGCGATGGACTGAAGCTTTCTTT
CASSPLSDRGRWTEAFF
>-|TRBV28|TRBJ2-7|12|-
TGTGCCAGCAGCCATGGACACCTCGAGCAGTACTTC
CASSHGHLEQYF
>-|TRBV19|TRBJ1-5|15|few
TGTGCCAGCGAACCCGGGACACAAGGCAATCAGCCCCAGCATTTT
CASEPGTQGNQPQHF
>-|TRBV7-8|TRBJ2-3|14|-
TGTGCCAGCAGCCCGCGGGACTCAGGAGATACGCAGTATTTT
CASSPRDSGDTQYF
>TRBD1|TRBV5-1|TRBJ1-1|16|-
TGCGCCAGCAGCCCACAGACAGGGGGCCCCGACACTGAAGCTTTCTTT
CASSPQTGGPDTEAFF
>-|TRBV9|TRBJ2-3|15|-
TGTGCCAGCAGCGTAGGATTACAGGGCACAGATACGCAGTATTTT
CASSVGLQGTDTQYF
>-|TRBV2|TRBJ1-1|14|-
TGTGCCAGCAGTGGGGCAGTATCGCACACTGAAGCTTTCTTT
CASSGAVSHTEAFF
>-|TRBV7-3|TRBJ2-1|12|medium-sized
TGTGCCAGCAGTACTACCTCTGGGGAGCAGTTCTTC
CASSTTSGEQFF
>-|TRBV18|TRBJ1-2|14|-
TGTGCCAGCTCACCACCGATGAGTGGGGGGGGCTACACCTTC
CASSPPMSGGGYTF
>-|TRBV2|TRBJ1-2|11|-
TGTGCCAGCATGGAGGGCTATGGCTACACCTTC
CASMEGYGYTF
>TRBD2|TRBV27|TRBJ2-1|16|-
TGTGCCAGCAGTCCGCCGGGACTAGCGGTTTACAATGAGCAGTTCTTC
CASSPPGLAVYNEQFF
>-|TRBV7-3|TRBJ2-3|13|-
TGTGCCAGCAGCTTACTCAGCACAGATACGCAGTATTTT
CASSLLSTDTQYF
>TRBD1|TRBV9|TRBJ1-5|15|-
TGTGCCAGCAGCGCATCTACAGGGGGCTATCAGCCCCAGCATTTT
CASSASTGGYQPQHF
>TRBD1|TRBV23-1|TRBJ1-6|15|-
TGCGCCAGCGGACGGACAGGGAAAAGATGGTCACCCCTCCACTTT
CASGRTGKRWSPLHF
>-|TRBV29-1|TRBJ2-7|12|-
TGCAGCGTCAGGACACAATTGTACGAGCAGTACTTC
CSVRTQLYEQYF
>TRBD1|TRBV6-4|TRBJ1-2|15|-
TGTGCCAGCAGCCTACGACAGGGGGCTGACTATGGCTACACCTTC
CASSLRQGADYGYTF
>-|TRBV13|TRBJ1-5|13|-
TGTGCCAGCAGCTTAAGCCGGAATCAGCCCCAGCATTTT
CASSLSRNQPQHF
>TRBD1|TRBV2|TRBJ2-1|15|-
TGTGCCAGCAGTGAAGACAGGGGATCCTACAATGAGCAGTTCTTC
CASSEDRGSYNEQFF
>TRBD1|TRBV7-8|TRBJ2-7|14|-
TGTGCCAGCAGCTCCAGACAGGGGGCCTACGAGCAGTACTTC
CASSSRQGAYEQYF
>-|TRBV11-2|TRBJ1-4|16|-
TGTGCCAGCAGCTTAGCTACGGGGGGAGGAGGCGAAAAACTGTTTTTT
CASSLATGGGGEKLFF
>TRBD2|TRBV5-1|TRBJ2-3|15|-
TGCGCCAGCAGCTCTAGCGGAGACCGCACAGATACGCAGTATTTT
CASSSSGDRTDTQYF
>TRBD2|TRBV19|TRBJ2-1|16|-
TGTGCCAGTAGGGACTTTAGCGGGGGACTCTACAATGAGCAGTTCTTC
CASRDFSGGLYNEQFF
>-|TRBV7-9|TRBJ2-1|12|-
TGTGCCAGCAGCCCCTCGGGCAATGAGCAGTTCTTC
CASSPSGNEQFF
>-|TRBV2|TRBJ1-6|13|-
TGTGCCAGCAGGGGAGGTTATAATTCACCCCTCCACTTT
CASRGGYNSPLHF
>-|TRBV5-4|TRBJ2-7|14|-
TGTGCCAGCAGCTCCCTTGGGAGACCGAACGAGCAGTACTTC
CASSSLGRPNEQYF
>TRBD1|TRBV5-1|TRBJ2-3|14|-
TGCGCCAGCACTGGGACAGGGGGCACAGATACGCAGTATTTT
CASTGTGGTDTQYF
>-|TRBV6-2/TRBV6-3|TRBJ2-6|18|-
TGTGCCAGCAGCCCGACCCTTGGGGCTAACTCTGGGGCCAACGTCCTGACTTTC
CASSPTLGANSGANVLTF
>TRBD2|TRBV5-4|TRBJ2-3|16|-
TGTGCCAGCAGCTCCCCGGGACTAGCGGGAGTGGATACGCAGTATTTT
CASSSPGLAGVDTQYF
>-|TRBV7-2|TRBJ1-2|16|-
TGTGCCAGCAGCTTATCTTGGGGCCTAAGGTCGCATGGCTACACCTTC
CASSLSWGLRSHGYTF
>TRBD2|TRBV3-1/TRBV3-2|TRBJ2-5|16|few
TGTGCCAGCAACCTCCGCGGGCTAGCGGGAAAAGAGACCCAGTACTTC
CASNLRGLAGKETQYF
>TRBD1|TRBV15|TRBJ1-1|14|-
TGTGCCACCAGCGGGGACAGGGAGAACACTGAAGCTTTCTTT
CATSGDRENTEAFF
>-|TRBV19|TRBJ2-7|13|-
TGTGCCAGTAGTCTGGCTAGCGCCTACGAGCAGTACTTC
CASSLASAYEQYF
>-|TRBV27|TRBJ1-1|14|-
TGTGCCAGCAGTTTGTCTGGGTACGAGGCTGAAGCTTTCTTT
CASSLSGYEAEAFF
>-|TRBV2|TRBJ1-2|13|-
TGTGCCAGCGAACGGACAAGTAACTATGGCTACACCTTC
CASERTSNYGYTF
>-|TRBV6-6|TRBJ1-3|12|-
TGTGCCACTACAGACTCTGGAAACACCATATATTTT
CATTDSGNTIYF
>TRBD1|TRBV2|TRBJ1-1|12|-
TGTGCCAGCAAACAGGGGACCACTGAAGCTTTCTTT
CASKQGTTEAFF
>-|TRBV20-1|TRBJ1-4|13|-
TGCAGTGCTAGTGCAGGATTTAATGAAAAACTGTTTTTT
CSASAGFNEKLFF
>-|TRBV7-9|TRBJ1-4|19|-
TGTGCCAGCAGCTTAACCGAAGGGAGCTGGCCCCGAGCTAATGAAAAACTGTTTTTT
CASSLTEGSWPRANEKLFF
>-|TRBV6-2/TRBV6-3|TRBJ2-3|13|-
TGTGCCAGCAGTTACCCTGGCAGAGATACGCAGTATTTT
CASSYPGRDTQYF
>-|TRBV5-4|TRBJ2-1|16|-
TGTGCCAGCAGCTTGGACCGACTAGGAGGGAACAATGAGCAGTTCTTC
CASSLDRLGGNNEQFF
>-|TRBV20-1|TRBJ1-1|13|few
TGCAGTGCTAGTCAGCGCAGGGACACTGAAGCTTTCTTT
CSASQRRDTEAFF
>-|TRBV5-1|TRBJ1-2|15|-
TGCGCCAGCAGCTTGGCACCCGGAGCTAACTATGGCTACACCTTC
CASSLAPGANYGYTF
>TRBD2|TRBV25-1|TRBJ2-1|15|many
TGTGCCAGCAGTGTTGTAAGGGCTAGCGGGAATGAGCAGTTCTTC
CASSVVRASGNEQFF
>TRBD2|TRBV6-2/TRBV6-3|TRBJ2-6|21|once
TGTGCCAGCAGTAGAATCCCGGGACTAGCGGGGGGGCCACTTGGGGCCAACGTCCTGACTTTC
CASSRIPGLAGGPLGANVLTF
>-|TRBV6-1|TRBJ1-1|17|-
TGTGCCAGCAGTGAACCCAGGGCAGGACACACGAACACTGAAGCTTTCTTT
CASSEPRAGHTNTEAFF
>-|TRBV4-1|TRBJ1-2|14|-
TGCGCCAGCAGCTTGCAGGGGACCTACTATGGCTACACCTTC
CASSLQGTYYGYTF
>-|TRBV27|TRBJ1-3|14|-
TGTGCCAGCAGTTTGAAGCCCTCTGGAAACACCATATATTTT
CASSLKPSGNTIYF
>TRBD1|TRBV7-9|TRBJ2-5|15|-
TGTGCCAGCAGCTCGGGACAGCCAAGCCAAGAGACCCAGTACTTC
CASSSGQPSQETQYF
>-|TRBV14|TRBJ1-2|15|-
TGTGCCAGCAGCCCGAACCCGGACTTCAACTATGGCTACACCTTC
CASSPNPDFNYGYTF